The clone carrying this T cell receptor beta chain was recorded only once. V lost 0 bases, J lost 3 bases, and 12 bases lay in between. Germline assignment: CDR1 LGHNA and CDR2 YSLEER. This CDR3 is 15 amino acids long. The sample is drawn from a study of control samples from healthy donors and cancer patients. Method: immunoSEQ multiplex PCR; TCRdb's copy keeps in-frame clones and lacks some. The sample contains under 150,000 clones, 87% of which appear only once. This sequence was found in a man in his 60s in good health. The source material was blood. The chain is built from TRBV4-3 and TRBJ2-7, with D perhaps TRBD1 (6 bases). The CDR3 DNA is TGCGCCAGCAGCCAAGAAAACAGGGTATTCTACGAGCAGTACTTC. It yields the protein CASSQENRVFYEQYF.